This entry features one TCR beta chain sequence. Recruitment covered about 25 US areas and drew participants whose ages spanned about 18 to 89 years. Libraries were prepared by immunoSEQ multiplex PCR; TCRdb keeps only in-frame clonotypes and omits some of them. This table holds 150,000 or so clones, roughly 80% found once. These data are taken from a study of blood T cell repertoires in COVID-19. Germline V gene lookup returns CDR1 SGDLS and CDR2 YYNGEE. The CDR3 totals 14 residues. Trimming at V came to 4 bases and at J to 5 bases, leaving 7 bases not matched to a gene. This TCR came from a woman aged 35 to 49 with acute COVID-19. Material: PBMCs or T cells enriched from blood (not recorded which). The J gene is TRBJ2-7, the V gene TRBV9; 9 bases line up with TRBD2. The CDR3 nucleotides are TGTGCCAGCAGCCCCCGTCTAGCGGGAAACGAGCAGTACTTC. Translation gives CASSPRLAGNEQYF.